This TCR beta chain is from a study of cytomegalovirus exposure and HLA in healthy donors. Looking at the study overall: The same platform used for the 666 first-cohort repertoires was also used for the approximately 120 validation repertoires, as a later analysis reported. Whole-study results and caveats: Generally TCR sequences proved uncommon, though certain public TCRs appeared in numerous donors. The TCR clusters that emerged in the first cohort tended, a later analysis found, to co-occur in the approximately 130 validation repertoires. Associated with cytomegalovirus, according to the listing, were 150 to 200 TCR beta chains.

The protocol was immunoSEQ multiplex PCR, while the TCRdb copy is restricted to in-frame clones and leaves out a portion. The repertoire holds about 54,000 clones, with roughly 89% as singletons. The CDR3 extends over 14 amino acids. V lost 7 bases and J lost 2; bases outside the gene matches: 4. Germline V lookup: CDR1 MNHNY, CDR2 SVGAGI (reference sequence). Remarks on this clone: Its matching antigen is unknown.

The chain has TRBV6-6 and TRBJ2-3; TRBD1 aligns across 9 bases. Sample: PBMCs. This sequence was found in a woman aged 18-35 years in good health and CMV-seropositive. CDR3 DNA: TGTGCCAGCATCCGGGACAGGGTCACAGATACGCAGTATTTT. Translated: CASIRDRVTDTQYF.